These 14 T cell receptor beta chains share one sample of origin, sequenced in a study of human T cells and chemical hapten exposure. Time point meaning: healthy volunteer bleed at 6 weeks. The starting material, unfractionated whole blood, was used for total RNA extraction. One entry per CDR3 protein, called by TCRdb with MiXCR from the RACE reads. The repertoire consists of under 90,000 distinct CDR3 sequences, with 7% to 9% occurring once and the leading ten covering roughly 1.5%. The sample was whole blood. These receptor sequences come from a male donor in good health. Some clones in this sample may be carry-over from other donors' samples.

The chain joins TRBV4-2 to TRBJ2-5, with a weak D call TRBD1 (6 bases). There are 16 residues in the CDR3. Between the trimmed V and J ends, which lost 0 bases and 0 bases, there was a span of 11 bases. Germline-derived CDR1 and CDR2 are LGHNA and YNFKEQ. The CDR3 reads CASSQESGVYQETQYF. Here the CDR3 DNA reads TGTGCCAGCAGCCAAGAATCAGGGGTTTACCAAGAGACCCAGTACTTC.

This clonotype showed up just a few times. Here the CDR3 DNA reads TGTGCCAGCAGCTTTCTGGCTAGCGCCTCCTACGAGCAGTACTTC. Its protein is CASSFLASASYEQYF. The chain employs TRBV11-1 and TRBJ2-7; possibly TRBD2 for D (6 bases). Trimming left V 3 bases short and J 0 bases short, with 12 bases between. Germline loops: CDR1 SGHAT, CDR2 FQDESV (reference sequence). This CDR3 has 15 amino acids.

The chain is built from TRBV4-3 and TRBJ2-7; 9 nucleotides align to TRBD1. Germline assignment: CDR1 LGHNA and CDR2 YSLEER. The V gene end was trimmed by 0 bases and the J gene end by 6 bases; junction bases not matched to a gene: 3. This CDR3 comprises 14 residues. CDR3 bases: TGCGCCAGCAGCCAAGAGGGACAGGGTCCCGAGCAGTACTTC. Its protein is CASSQEGQGPEQYF.

This clonotype turned up a few times. V and J are TRBV10-3 and TRBJ1-6, with D tentatively TRBD1 (5 bases). Trimming removed 7 bases at V and 7 bases at J, with 14 bases between. The germline V gene has CDR1 ENHRY and CDR2 SYGVKD. This CDR3 comprises 14 residues. CDR3: CAIKSGTDNSPLHF. As DNA, the CDR3 is TGTGCCATCAAGTCCGGGACGGACAATTCACCCCTCCACTTT.

The rearrangement joins TRBV28 to TRBJ1-4, with D possibly being TRBD1 (5 bases). Trimming took off 5 bases at V and 8 bases at J, with 18 bases between the two ends. The CDR3 sequence is 15 residues long. The germline gives CDR1 MDHEN, CDR2 SYDVKM. The DNA for the CDR3 is TGTGCCAGCAGTCCCGCCGGGGCAGAAGTCGAAAAACTGTTTTTT. Residues: CASSPAGAEVEKLFF.

This clonotype was counted many times. J is TRBJ1-1 and V is TRBV27; D ambiguous. CDR1 and CDR2 (germline): MNHEY, SMNVEV (reference sequence). This CDR3 is built from 13 residues. With 8 bases removed from V and 8 bases from J, the gap between germline ends came to 18 bases. The CDR3 protein is CASGAPWGMEAFF. In DNA, the CDR3 is TGTGCCAGCGGAGCTCCTTGGGGAATGGAAGCTTTCTTT.

In its sample, this clonotype was seen many times. This chain joins TRBV2 and TRBJ1-3; D is possibly TRBD1 (5 bases). CDR1 SNHLY and CDR2 FYNNEI come from the germline V gene. The V end lost 5 bases, the J end lost 0 bases, and 8 bases lay between the germline ends. The CDR3 contains 14 residues. CDR3 amino acids: CASSQGFSGNTIYF. The CDR3 DNA reads TGTGCCAGCAGTCAGGGATTCTCTGGAAACACCATATATTTT.

This chain links TRBV11-2 with TRBJ2-3, with TRBD2 matching 11 bases. V lost 7 bases to trimming and J lost 3 bases; unmatched junction nucleotides: 6. Per germline, CDR1 SGHAT and CDR2 FQNNGV. This CDR3 has 15 amino acids. CDR3 sequence: CASIELAGETDTQYF. The CDR3 DNA is TGTGCCAGCATCGAACTAGCGGGAGAGACAGATACGCAGTATTTT.

This clonotype came up a few times. The DNA of the CDR3 is TGTGCCAGCAGCTTAGACGGGGTTAGCACAGATACGCAGTATTTT. As protein: CASSLDGVSTDTQYF. The chain combines TRBV7-2 with TRBJ2-3; possible D gene TRBD2, 5 bases. The length of the CDR3 is 15 residues. Germline-derived CDR1 and CDR2 are SGHTA and FQGNSA. Trimming stripped 1 base from V and 0 bases from J, with 8 bases between.

For the CDR3, the DNA is TGTGCCAGCAGAAATGGCGGGGGCTCCTACAATGAGCAGTTCTTC. It specifies CASRNGGGSYNEQFF. This rearrangement joins TRBV6-5 to TRBJ2-1; the match to TRBD2 covers 7 bases. The CDR3 length is 15 residues. The germline CDR1 and CDR2 sequences are MNHEY and SVGAGI. The ends lost 6 bases at V and 0 bases at J; junction bases unmatched: 5.

This rearrangement joins TRBV27 to TRBJ1-5; 8 bases line up with TRBD1. From germline, CDR1 is MNHEY and CDR2 SMNVEV (reference sequence). J gave up 5 bases and V 2 bases, and 11 bases lay outside the gene matches. This CDR3 region has 17 residues. The CDR3: CASSLGQGAGPHQPQHF. The CDR3 nucleotides read TGTGCCAGCAGTTTAGGTCAGGGGGCTGGGCCCCATCAGCCCCAGCATTTT.

The chain links TRBV5-1 to TRBJ1-1, with unresolved D. Germline-derived CDR1 and CDR2 are SGHRS and YFSETQ. The germline V and J ends were trimmed by 0 bases and 8 bases, with 11 bases remaining between them. The CDR3 spans 13 residues. The CDR3 nucleotides read TGCGCCAGCAGCTTGGGTCCCTCCCTAGAAGCTTTCTTT. Residues: CASSLGPSLEAFF.

This chain uses TRBV12-3 or TRBV12-4 with TRBJ2-2; D ambiguous. The ends were cut back, 3 bases at V and 8 bases at J, with 7 bases in the middle. CDR3 length equals 12 residues. The CDR3 sequence is CASSFGGGELFF. The CDR3 DNA reads TGTGCCAGCAGTTTCGGTGGTGGGGAGCTGTTTTTT.

This clonotype has a count of ten or more. This chain joins TRBV11-2 and TRBJ2-3; 7 bases are shared with TRBD1. Germline assignment: CDR1 SGHAT and CDR2 FQNNGV. The CDR3 runs 15 residues. Unmatched junction bases numbered 11, after V lost 6 bases and J lost 5 bases. The CDR3 is CASSSEGAFGDTQYF. In nucleotides, the CDR3 is TGTGCCAGCAGTTCTGAGGGGGCATTCGGAGATACGCAGTATTTT. The complete variable domain, with remaining parts taken from reference TRBV11-2 and TRBJ2-3, reads EAGVAQSPRYKIIEKRQSVAFWCNPISGHATLYWYQQILGQGPKLLIQFQNNGVVDDSQLPKDRFSAERLKGVDSTLKIQPAKLEDSAVYLCASSSEGAFGDTQYFGPGTRLTVL.